Following are 27 T cell receptor beta chains from one sample sequenced in a study of OX40 agonist ivuxolimab in advanced cancers. The assay was immunoSEQ multiplex PCR, and TCRdb's table has in-frame clones only and misses some. This table has tens of thousands of clones, around four fifths appearing once. The sequencing used CD4+ or CD8+ T cells sorted from blood, collected in a trial of the OX40 agonist ivuxolimab. These receptors were collected from an adult with an advanced solid tumor such as melanoma, head and neck, liver or kidney cancer.

This clone was observed a single time. The chain links TRBV11-2 to TRBJ2-1; D is unresolved. The CDR3 covers 15 residues. V was pared by 4 bases and J by 4 bases, with 14 bases between. Germline V gene lookup returns CDR1 SGHAT and CDR2 FQNNGV. CDR3 nucleotides: TGTGCCAGCAGCTCTCTAAGGGCAGATTACAATGAGCAGTTCTTC. It encodes CASSSLRADYNEQFF.

This clone has only one observation. The rearrangement joins TRBV2 to TRBJ1-4; D is ambiguous. This CDR3 region has 15 residues. Germline assignment: CDR1 SNHLY and CDR2 FYNNEI. Trimming stripped 0 bases from V and 5 bases from J, with 10 bases between. The CDR3 nucleotides are TGTGCCAGCAGTGAAGCTCTGGGATTAAATGAAAAACTGTTTTTT. It is translated as CASSEALGLNEKLFF. Variable domain in full (rest from reference TRBV2 and TRBJ1-4): EPEVTQTPSHQVTQMGQEVILRCVPISNHLYFYWYRQILGQKVEFLVSFYNNEISEKSEIFDDQFSVERPDGSNFTLKIRSTKLEDSAMYFCASSEALGLNEKLFFGSGTQLSVL.

Worth noting for this clone: The sample carries other DNA sequences with the same CDR3. V is TRBV4-3 and J is TRBJ1-6; 11 bases map to TRBD1. This CDR3 has 15 amino acids. V shed 3 bases, J shed 10 bases, and the junction held 5 bases outside the gene matches. Germline V gives CDR1 LGHNA, CDR2 YSLEER. The CDR3 DNA is TGCGCCAGCAGCCAGGGGACAGGGGGGTTCTCACCCCTCCACTTT. It is translated as CASSQGTGGFSPLHF.

The rearrangement joins TRBV2 to TRBJ2-2; tentative D call: TRBD1 (5 bases). Germline CDR1 SNHLY, CDR2 FYNNEI. The CDR3 is made up of 14 amino acids. V was shortened by 10 bases and J by 5 bases, with 17 bases between the two germline ends. Written as DNA, the CDR3 is TGTGCCACCACGGACACGAGATTGACCGGGGAGCTGTTTTTT. Translation: CATTDTRLTGELFF.

The sample holds a few counts of this clone. This chain uses TRBV28 with TRBJ1-5; the D gene is possibly TRBD1 (6 bases). Germline V gene sequence: CDR1 MDHEN, CDR2 SYDVKM. CDR3 length: 17 residues. Trimming took 5 bases from V and 5 from J, leaving 22 bases between them. CDR3 in amino acids: CASSIATPGVNYQPQHF. CDR3 in DNA: TGTGCCAGCAGTATCGCAACCCCAGGGGTGAATTATCAGCCCCAGCATTTT.

The count of this clone is one. The chain combines TRBV7-2 with TRBJ2-5, with D unclear. Per germline, CDR1 SGHTA and CDR2 FQGNSA. The V end lost 3 bases, the J end lost 2 bases, and 7 bases lay between the germline ends. This CDR3 is 13 amino acids long. The CDR3 region has the DNA TGTGCCAGCAGCTTCAGTTCTCAAGAGACCCAGTACTTC. It codes for CASSFSSQETQYF. Looking up the rest from reference TRBV7-2 and TRBJ2-5 gives the full variable domain: GAGVSQSPSNKVTEKGKDVELRCDPISGHTALYWYRQSLGQGLEFLIYFQGNSAPDKSGLPSDRFSAERTGGSVSTLTIQRTQQEDSAVYLCASSFSSQETQYFGPGTRLLVL.

The chain employs TRBV4-1 and TRBJ1-5; D perhaps matches TRBD1 (5 bases). The germline V and J ends were trimmed by 1 base and 5 bases, with 9 bases remaining between them. CDR3 length: 14 amino acids. Germline loops: CDR1 MGHRA, CDR2 YSYEKL. The CDR3 loop is CASSQARADQPQHF. CDR3 sequence (DNA): TGCGCCAGCAGCCAAGCCAGGGCGGATCAGCCCCAGCATTTT.

This sequence joins TRBV30 and TRBJ1-1; D uncertain. The CDR3 is 15 amino acids. V was cut by 4 bases and J by 3 bases, with 18 bases left in between. Germline CDR1 GTSNPN, CDR2 SVGIG (reference sequence). The chain's CDR3 is CAWNGKTYADTEAFF. Written as DNA, the CDR3 is TGTGCCTGGAATGGTAAGACTTACGCCGACACTGAAGCTTTCTTT. Full variable domain (rest looked up from reference TRBV30 and TRBJ1-1): SQTIHQWPATLVQPVGSPLSLECTVEGTSNPNLYWYRQAAGRGLQLLFYSVGIGQISSEVPQNLSASRPQDRQFILSSKKLLLSDSGFYLCAWNGKTYADTEAFFGQGTRLTVV.

The chain has TRBV9 and TRBJ1-1; D remains ambiguous. With 0 bases removed from V and 0 bases from J, the gap between germline ends came to 9 bases. This CDR3 contains 15 residues. Germline lookup yields CDR1 SGDLS and CDR2 YYNGEE. CDR3 sequence: CASSVGSAMNTEAFF. DNA for the CDR3: TGTGCCAGCAGCGTAGGGAGTGCTATGAACACTGAAGCTTTCTTT.

This chain joins TRBV6-5 and TRBJ2-7; TRBD1 is a possible D gene (5 bases). Germline V gives CDR1 MNHEY, CDR2 SVGAGI. The CDR3 extends over 13 amino acids. V lost 4 bases and J 6 bases, leaving 13 bases between the germline ends. CDR3 in DNA: TGTGCCAGCAGTTTGCAGGGAACCGGCGAGCAGTACTTC. Translation gives CASSLQGTGEQYF.

The CDR3 DNA reads TGTGCCAGCAGCGCAAAATCCGGGGGGGAGGGCCCCTCCGAGCAGTACTTC. Translated: CASSAKSGGEGPSEQYF. The J gene is TRBJ2-7, the V gene TRBV11-2, with 8 nucleotides matching TRBD2. The CDR3 contains 17 residues. J gave up 6 bases and V 5 bases, and 18 bases lay outside the gene matches. The V gene's germline CDR1 is SGHAT and CDR2 FQNNGV.

The genes are TRBV7-3 and TRBJ2-7, with TRBD1 matching over 8 bases. Trimming took 5 bases from V and 3 from J; bases not matched to a gene: 3. The CDR3 covers 13 residues. CDR1 and CDR2 from the germline V gene are SGHTA and FQGTGA. In nucleotides, the CDR3 is TGTGCCAGCAGCAGGACAGGGAACTACGAGCAGTACTTC. Translated: CASSRTGNYEQYF.

This chain uses TRBV5-1 with TRBJ1-4; D gene unclear. The CDR3 runs 15 residues. Per germline, CDR1 SGHRS and CDR2 YFSETQ. V lost 4 bases, J lost 0 bases, and 10 bases lay in between. The CDR3 reads CASSRRDSTNEKLFF. CDR3 bases: TGCGCCAGCAGCCGGCGGGATTCAACTAATGAAAAACTGTTTTTT.

This clone was found a few times. At one of its ends the junction is not consistent with the germline gene, which may arise from a read error. The chain has TRBV5-3 and TRBJ1-2; D gene uncertain. TRBV5-3 has ORF status, its function being uncertain. The CDR3 loop spans 8 amino acids. Here the CDR3 reads CARSPGDF. As DNA, the CDR3 is TGTGCCAGAAGCCCCGGAGATTTC.

The genes are TRBV27 and TRBJ2-5; 7 positions match TRBD2. The DNA end is more similar to TRBJ2-7, so the J call may be wrong. The CDR3 totals 16 residues. Per germline, CDR1 MNHEY and CDR2 SMNVEV (reference sequence). Here the CDR3 DNA reads TGTGCCAGCAGTTTCCGCGTGGGGGACTACCACTACGAGCAGTACTTC. It specifies CASSFRVGDYHYEQYF.

The rearrangement uses TRBV29-1 and TRBJ2-7; no definite D call. The length of the CDR3 is 12 residues. V lost 4 bases, J lost 0 bases, and 7 bases lay in between. The germline gives CDR1 SQVTM, CDR2 ANQGSEA. The CDR3 sequence is CSVVESSYEQYF. The CDR3 DNA reads TGCAGCGTTGTTGAGAGCTCCTACGAGCAGTACTTC.

This chain links TRBV28 with TRBJ2-7; no firm D call. V was pared by 6 bases and J by 2 bases, with 11 bases between. The germline V gene has CDR1 MDHEN and CDR2 SYDVKM. The CDR3 has 13 residues. As DNA, the CDR3 is TGTGCCAGCAGCTCGAGAACTCCCTACGAGCAGTACTTC. It yields the protein CASSSRTPYEQYF.

This chain uses TRBV18 with TRBJ2-2; D could derive from TRBD1 or TRBD2 (5 bases each). From germline, CDR1 is KGHSH and CDR2 LQKENI. With 4 bases removed from V and 2 bases from J, the gap between germline ends came to 14 bases. The CDR3 loop spans 16 amino acids. The CDR3 loop reads CASSLGRGGNTGELFF. The CDR3 DNA follows: TGTGCCAGCTCACTAGGCCGGGGCGGAAACACCGGGGAGCTGTTTTTT.

The V and J genes are TRBV9 and TRBJ2-7; D unclear. The CDR3 contains 15 residues. Trimming took off 0 bases at V and 0 bases at J, with 10 bases between the two ends. In germline, CDR1 is SGDLS, CDR2 YYNGEE. CDR3 in DNA: TGTGCCAGCAGCGTAGGGGCATCCTTCTCCTACGAGCAGTACTTC. It yields the protein CASSVGASFSYEQYF.

This sequence joins TRBV5-1 and TRBJ2-1; possibly TRBD2 for D (5 bases). Germline V gives CDR1 SGHRS, CDR2 YFSETQ. This CDR3 is built from 14 residues. V shed 3 bases and J shed 10 bases, with 17 bases lying between them. The CDR3 region has the DNA TGCGCCAGCAGCTCCCAACCACTAGAATCGGAGCAGTTCTTC. It encodes CASSSQPLESEQFF.

The chain carries TRBV7-2 and TRBJ2-7, with no clear D. Germline V CDR1 and CDR2: SGHTA, FQGNSA. The CDR3 consists of 13 residues. Trimming removed 0 bases at V and 0 bases at J, with 3 bases between. This CDR3 reads CASSLAFSYEQYF. The CDR3 coding sequence is TGTGCCAGCAGCTTAGCGTTCTCCTACGAGCAGTACTTC.

This chain joins TRBV19 and TRBJ1-5; D not resolved. This CDR3 has 13 amino acids. CDR1 and CDR2 from the germline V gene are LNHDA and SQIVND (reference sequence). Trimming pared 2 bases from V and 4 bases from J, leaving 6 bases between. The CDR3 loop reads CASSIFPNQPQHF. CDR3 DNA sequence: TGTGCCAGTAGTATATTCCCAAATCAGCCCCAGCATTTT.

This chain links TRBV10-3 with TRBJ2-5, with D perhaps assigned TRBD1 or TRBD2 (5 bases each). The J call could be wrong; TRBJ2-7 is a better fit for the DNA end. Germline V gives CDR1 ENHRY, CDR2 SYGVKD. The CDR3 is 15 amino acids. The CDR3 sequence: CAISEFLLGDYEQYF. CDR3 bases: TGTGCCATCAGTGAGTTCCTACTGGGGGACTACGAGCAGTACTTC.

The V gene is TRBV30, the J gene TRBJ2-7; unclear D gene. The V gene lost 3 bases and the J gene lost 4 bases, with 10 bases spanning the gap. Germline CDR1 and CDR2: GTSNPN and SVGIG (reference sequence). CDR3 length: 12 residues. The CDR3, as DNA: TGTGCCTGGAGCCTCACACAGTACGAGCAGTACTTC. This encodes CAWSLTQYEQYF.

This clone turned up a few times. This rearrangement joins TRBV5-1 to TRBJ1-2; 7 positions agree with TRBD1. The CDR3 consists of 13 residues. Trimming took 5 bases from V and 6 from J; bases not matched to a gene: 7. Looked up from germline, CDR1 is SGHRS and CDR2 is YFSETQ. CDR3 nucleotide sequence: TGCGCCAGCAGTATAGGGGGCATTAATGGCTACACCTTC. Amino acid sequence: CASSIGGINGYTF.

The chain joins TRBV5-1 to TRBJ2-7, with a weak D call TRBD1 (6 bases). Trimming took 0 bases from V and 4 from J, leaving 11 bases between them. Germline CDR1 is SGHRS and CDR2 is YFSETQ. This CDR3 region has 14 residues. The CDR3 protein is CASSLEGRGYEQYF. The CDR3 nucleotides are TGCGCCAGCAGCTTGGAGGGCAGGGGTTACGAGCAGTACTTC.

This rearrangement joins TRBV27 to TRBJ2-7; the D is unclear. CDR3 size: 11 residues. Germline V gene sequence: CDR1 MNHEY, CDR2 SMNVEV (reference sequence). The V end lost 4 bases, the J end lost 0 bases, and 1 base lay between the germline ends. This CDR3 is CASSSSYEQYF. The CDR3 DNA is TGTGCCAGCAGTTCCTCCTACGAGCAGTACTTC.